These T cell receptor beta chains were read from a single sample in a study of early T cells in non-severe SARS-CoV-2 infection. TCRdb independently ran MiXCR on the 5' RACE reads; one entry per CDR3 protein. The repertoire holds about 110,000 distinct CDR3 sequences, with about 12% as singletons. The sample was whole blood, taken at baseline. These receptors originate from an adult who was a healthcare worker with PCR-confirmed SARS-CoV-2 infection or an uninfected control (not recorded which). The CDR3 runs from the conserved cysteine through the conserved F or W. The D gene is left open where the match is weak.

>TRBV19|15|TRBJ2-7|TRBD2
CASSSRLAGVGEQYF
>TRBV28|16|TRBJ2-3|TRBD2
CASSSTLAGGWGTQYF
>TRBV12-5|16|TRBJ2-1|.
CASVPPGAGRFNEQFF
>TRBV28|13|TRBJ2-7|TRBD1
CASWDRDKGEQYF
>TRBV7-3|15|TRBJ2-2|TRBD2
CASMAGGPYTGELFF
>TRBV19|16|TRBJ2-1|.
CASSAGRGLSYNEQFF
>TRBV13|15|TRBJ1-1|.
CASSTGQFSDTEAFF
>TRBV12-3/TRBV12-4|15|TRBJ1-5|TRBD1
CASSHDRDEGQPQHF
>TRBV6-1|15|TRBJ2-5|.
CASSEALRGGETQYF
>TRBV7-2|14|TRBJ2-7|.
CASSPRAGQTEQYF
>TRBV27|18|TRBJ2-3|TRBD2
CASRRTTSGGPVTDTQYF
>TRBV11-3|15|TRBJ2-1|.
CASSRTVTAYNEQFF
>TRBV20-1|13|TRBJ1-1|.
CSAREGMNTEAFF
>TRBV7-2|13|TRBJ1-3|.
CASSPSSGNTIYF
>TRBV7-2|14|TRBJ2-2|.
CASSFDGGTGELFF
>TRBV19|16|TRBJ1-4|.
CASSTSLGDPNEKLFF
>TRBV20-1|16|TRBJ1-6|.
CSARETGSSYNSPLHF
>TRBV29-1|13|TRBJ2-5|.
CSVDLGSGETQYF
>TRBV7-8|13|TRBJ2-7|TRBD1
CASSDRGPYEQYF
>TRBV2|12|TRBJ1-6|.
CASSARGSPLHF
>TRBV28|12|TRBJ2-1|.
CASNLAGNEQFF
>TRBV20-1|14|TRBJ1-1|.
CSASLGGRNTEAFF
>TRBV3-1|13|TRBJ2-1|.
CASSPYFVDEQFF
>TRBV29-1|12|TRBJ1-1|.
CSVGERDTEAFF
>TRBV28|16|TRBJ2-7|TRBD1
CASSPLGEGAIDEQYF
>TRBV15|13|TRBJ2-5|.
CATSRGQVVTQYF
>TRBV11-2|16|TRBJ2-1|.
CASSLGVLSSYNGQFF
>TRBV20-1|14|TRBJ1-5|.
CSAREDSSNQPQHF
>TRBV30|15|TRBJ2-5|.
CAWSRARQLQETQYF
>TRBV6-1|14|TRBJ1-1|.
CASILYSGDTEAFF
>TRBV6-5|14|TRBJ2-5|.
CASSTPGHRRLEYF
>TRBV7-3|15|TRBJ2-2|TRBD2
CASTLRGGYTGELFF
>TRBV6-5|15|TRBJ1-3|.
CASSYTGQFGNTIYF
>TRBV6-5|15|TRBJ1-2|.
CASSYSGVSSPGYTF
>TRBV12-3/TRBV12-4|15|TRBJ1-2|TRBD1
CTSSRQGIPPYGYTF
>TRBV7-2|14|TRBJ2-3|TRBD2
CASSGLHSTDTQYF
>TRBV29-1|13|TRBJ2-3|.
CSVEDETRNTQYF
>TRBV6-1|12|TRBJ2-1|.
CARHSRQGKQFF
>TRBV4-2|15|TRBJ2-7|TRBD1
CASSQRTGPSYEQYF
>TRBV3-1|11|TRBJ1-1|.
CASSQTGEAFF